This T cell receptor beta chain was captured in a study of patients and donors after allogeneic stem cell transplantation. The V gene lost 8 bases and the J gene lost 3 bases, with 18 bases spanning the gap. The CDR3 length is 15 residues. Germline CDR1 is SEHNR and CDR2 is FQNEAQ (reference sequence). This clonotype was found a few times. Via MiXCR, TCRdb re-called the RT-PCR reads, giving one row per CDR3 protein. This sample has around 150,000 distinct CDR3 sequences; about two fifths occur once, and the top ten carry approximately 50%. The sequenced sample consisted of blood, either unsorted or a sorted T cell fraction (not recorded which). The sequence derives from a human donor who was either an allogeneic HSCT recipient or a stem cell or donor lymphocyte infusion donor (not recorded which). It is not recorded whose cells these are; they may come from a transplant donor. The chain joins TRBV7-9 to TRBJ2-3; D may be TRBD2 (6 bases). The CDR3 reads CASSWGVSGTDTQYF. DNA of the CDR3: TGTGCCAGCTCCTGGGGGGTATCCGGGACAGATACGCAGTATTTT.